A single sample is the source of the 9 T cell receptor beta chains below, sequenced in a study of cytomegalovirus exposure and HLA in healthy donors. Profiling relied on immunoSEQ multiplex PCR, and the TCRdb table lists in-frame clones only, not all of them. The repertoire holds a few hundred thousand clones, with 80% to 95% as singletons. Source material: PBMCs. The receptors stem from a woman aged 25-40 years in good health and CMV-seronegative.

The chain is built from TRBV6-1 and TRBJ2-7; 10 nucleotides agree with TRBD2. The CDR3 runs to 17 residues. V was clipped by 3 bases and J by 2 bases; unmatched bases: 10. CDR1 MNHNS and CDR2 SASEGT come from the germline V gene. The CDR3 DNA reads TGTGCCAGCAGTGACCGCCTCCTAGCGGGAGAAGCCTACGAGCAGTACTTC. It encodes CASSDRLLAGEAYEQYF.

This CDR3 is CASSFSRPASGYNEQFF. The CDR3 region has the DNA TGTGCCAGCAGTTTTAGCCGCCCGGCTAGCGGTTACAATGAGCAGTTCTTC. The V and J genes are TRBV27 and TRBJ2-1; 7 bases agree with TRBD2. The J segment lost 4 bases and the V segment lost 3 bases, leaving 12 bases of the junction unmatched. In germline, CDR1 is MNHEY, CDR2 SMNVEV (reference sequence). The CDR3 is made up of 17 amino acids.

This rearrangement joins TRBV18 to TRBJ1-4, with D maybe TRBD1 (5 bases). This CDR3 contains 14 residues. V was clipped by 1 base and J by 5 bases, with 8 bases between them. CDR1 and CDR2 from the germline V gene are KGHSH and LQKENI. CDR3 nucleotides: TGTGCCAGCTCACCACAGGGGTTAAATGAAAAACTGTTTTTT. Protein: CASSPQGLNEKLFF.

The chain combines TRBV19 with TRBJ1-5; 8 bases line up with TRBD1. Germline loops: CDR1 LNHDA, CDR2 SQIVND (reference sequence). CDR3 length equals 15 residues. V trimming: 5 bases; J trimming: 6 bases; junction bases outside the gene matches: 9. The CDR3 sequence is CASSPDEDRAQPQHF. As DNA, the CDR3 is TGTGCCAGTAGTCCAGATGAGGACAGGGCTCAGCCCCAGCATTTT.

This chain joins TRBV6-1 and TRBJ2-7; D is possibly TRBD1 (5 bases). Trimming left V 1 base short and J 5 bases short, with 12 bases between. CDR3 size: 14 residues. CDR1 is MNHNS, CDR2 SASEGT, per germline. The CDR3 DNA follows: TGTGCCAGCAGTGAAGGGACACGGCGGAACGAGCAGTACTTC. Residues: CASSEGTRRNEQYF.

DNA for the CDR3: TGCGCCAGCAGCCACGGGGGGGGTGAGACCCAGTACTTC. This translates into CASSHGGGETQYF. The chain combines TRBV4-1 with TRBJ2-5, with 8 bases aligning to TRBD2. V shed 3 bases, J shed 5 bases, and the junction held 2 bases outside the gene matches. The CDR3 spans 13 residues. The V gene's germline CDR1 is MGHRA and CDR2 YSYEKL.

The chain combines TRBV9 with TRBJ2-5; no clear D gene. The CDR3 length is 14 residues. Per germline, CDR1 SGDLS and CDR2 YYNGEE. Trimming stripped 2 bases from V and 1 base from J, with 9 bases between. Here the CDR3 DNA reads TGTGCCAGCAGCGTCGACACCACCCAAGAGACCCAGTACTTC. It is translated as CASSVDTTQETQYF.

With regard to this clone: The sample has other DNA sequences that encode this CDR3 too. In DNA form, the CDR3 reads TGTGCCAGCAGTTTGGCAGGACTAGCCAAAAACATTCAGTACTTC. This gives the protein CASSLAGLAKNIQYF. J is TRBJ2-4 and V is TRBV27; a weak D match, TRBD2 (5 bases). The CDR3 totals 15 residues. Trimming took off 3 bases at V and 0 bases at J, with 9 bases between the two ends. CDR1 and CDR2 from the germline V gene are MNHEY and SMNVEV (reference sequence).

The chain is built from TRBV6-1 and TRBJ1-2; D is undetermined. The germline gives CDR1 MNHNS, CDR2 SASEGT. V was clipped by 2 bases and J by 5 bases, with 12 bases between them. The CDR3 loop spans 14 amino acids. The CDR3 loop reads CASSERSTLYGYTF. In DNA form, the CDR3 reads TGTGCCAGCAGTGAAAGGTCGACCCTATATGGCTACACCTTC.